These 28 T cell receptor beta chains share one sample of origin, sequenced in a study of vaccination and CD4 T cells after COVID-19. Researchers used the Oncomine TCR Beta short-read assay to sequence DNA from cultured CD4+ T cells. TCRdb recomputed calls from the PCR reads with MiXCR, one row per CDR3 protein. This sample has some 3,500 distinct CDR3 sequences, with around a fifth found just once. Their recognized antigens are unknown. Treatment denoted: approximately nine-day PBMC culture with coronavirus spike peptide pools or control peptides (ViraFEST assay). The sequencing sample was made of CD4+ T cells from blood, cultured in vitro. The receptors originated from a human donor who had recovered from COVID-19.

This sequence joins TRBV6-2 or TRBV6-3 and TRBJ2-7, with 7 bases lining up with TRBD1. Germline trimming cut 0 bases from V and 2 bases from J; bases unmatched to any gene: 7. The CDR3 is 16 amino acids. Germline V CDR1 and CDR2: MNHEY, SVGEGT. For the CDR3, the DNA is TGTGCCAGCAGTTACTCGGTCAGGGGGAGAACCTACGAGCAGTACTTC. It codes for CASSYSVRGRTYEQYF.

The gene calls are TRBV12-3 or TRBV12-4 and TRBJ1-1; weak D call: TRBD1 (5 bases). The length of the CDR3 is 15 residues. The V and J ends lost 4 bases and 4 bases respectively, with 16 bases between them. The chain's CDR3 is CASSWGGASGTEAFF. CDR3 sequence (DNA): TGTGCCAGCAGTTGGGGAGGGGCCTCCGGCACTGAAGCTTTCTTT.

V is TRBV5-1 and J is TRBJ2-2; tentative D call: TRBD1 (6 bases). V was clipped by 0 bases and J by 2 bases, with 11 bases between them. Germline V lookup: CDR1 SGHRS, CDR2 YFSETQ. CDR3 size: 16 residues. The CDR3 nucleotides are TGCGCCAGCAGCTTGGCCGGACAGATTAACACCGGGGAGCTGTTTTTT. It is translated as CASSLAGQINTGELFF.

The gene calls are TRBV5-4 and TRBJ1-2; TRBD1 might be the D (5 bases). The CDR3 is 13 amino acids. Germline V gives CDR1 SGHNT, CDR2 YYREEE (reference sequence). V was shortened by 4 bases and J by 11 bases, with 18 bases between the two germline ends. CDR3 sequence (DNA): TGTGCCAGCAGCCGCTCGGGACTCACTATATACACCTTC. Amino acid sequence: CASSRSGLTIYTF.

The V gene is TRBV19, the J gene TRBJ1-2, with 8 positions matching TRBD1. The CDR3 has 14 amino acids. From germline, CDR1 is LNHDA and CDR2 SQIVND (reference sequence). V was pared by 6 bases and J by 4 bases, with 7 bases of the junction left unmatched. This CDR3 is CASSRGRLIYGYTF. Written as DNA, the CDR3 is TGTGCCAGTAGCAGGGGGCGACTTATCTATGGCTACACCTTC.

Only a few counts were recorded for this clonotype. J is TRBJ2-5 and V is TRBV20-1; D unresolved. CDR1 is DFQATT, CDR2 SNEGSKA, per germline (reference sequence). The ends were cut back, 3 bases at V and 1 base at J, with 3 bases in the middle. The CDR3 totals 11 residues. CDR3 bases: TGCAGTGCTAGGCCCCAAGAGACCCAGTACTTC. It encodes CSARPQETQYF.

This clonotype was counted only a few times. The genes are TRBV12-3 or TRBV12-4 and TRBJ2-5; 7 positions agree with TRBD2. Trimming took 6 bases from V and 9 from J; bases not matched to a gene: 7. The CDR3 sequence is 12 residues long. CDR3 in amino acids: CASRAVGRAQYF. The CDR3 bases are TGTGCCAGCAGGGCGGTGGGGAGGGCCCAGTACTTC.

In its sample, this clonotype is medium-sized. The chain couples TRBV12-3 or TRBV12-4 to TRBJ2-2; no clear D gene. Trimming took off 6 bases at V and 1 base at J, with 9 bases between the two ends. The CDR3 runs to 14 residues. Here the CDR3 reads CASSLLLNTGELFF. The CDR3 bases are TGTGCCAGCAGCTTGCTCCTGAACACCGGGGAGCTGTTTTTT.

V usage is TRBV15 and J usage is TRBJ2-2; 7 bases map to TRBD2. Germline V lookup: CDR1 LNHNV, CDR2 YYDKDF (reference sequence). Trimming removed 0 bases from V and 3 bases from J; junction bases left unmatched: 1. The CDR3 is 15 amino acids. The chain's CDR3 is CATSRDAGDTGELFF. CDR3 DNA sequence: TGTGCCACCAGCAGAGATGCGGGGGACACCGGGGAGCTGTTTTTT.

This clonotype is classed as medium-sized. V gene TRBV2 combines with J gene TRBJ1-5; weak D call: TRBD1 (5 bases). Germline-derived CDR1 and CDR2 are SNHLY and FYNNEI. This CDR3 comprises 14 residues. V dropped 3 bases and J dropped 5 bases, with 11 bases sitting between them. CDR3 sequence: CASSEGVRDQPQHF. CDR3 in DNA: TGTGCCAGCAGTGAGGGGGTCAGGGATCAGCCCCAGCATTTT.

This clonotype counts as medium-sized. This rearrangement joins TRBV12-5 to TRBJ2-3; D uncertain. The CDR3 consists of 14 residues. Germline CDR1 reads LGHNT; CDR2 reads FRNRAP. The V end lost 7 bases, the J end lost 4 bases, and 15 bases lay between the germline ends. The CDR3 sequence: CASVGMDGADTQYF. The CDR3 nucleotides are TGTGCTAGTGTTGGGATGGACGGCGCAGATACGCAGTATTTT.

Sample share makes this clonotype medium-sized (0.01 to 0.1%). This chain links TRBV27 with TRBJ2-2; D is uncertain. Trimming pared 6 bases from V and 5 bases from J, leaving 16 bases between. CDR3 length: 15 amino acids. Germline V CDR1 and CDR2: MNHEY, SMNVEV (reference sequence). The CDR3 loop is CASRLKPRSTGELFF. CDR3 nucleotide sequence: TGTGCCAGCAGGTTGAAGCCCCGGAGTACCGGGGAGCTGTTTTTT.

J is TRBJ2-5 and V is TRBV27; unclear D gene. CDR3 length: 17 amino acids. From germline, CDR1 is MNHEY and CDR2 SMNVEV (reference sequence). Trimming left V 5 bases short and J 0 bases short, with 19 bases between. CDR3 residues: CASSPIRLERDQETQYF. The CDR3 nucleotides are TGTGCCAGCAGTCCAATCCGGCTTGAGCGCGACCAAGAGACCCAGTACTTC.

Sample share makes this clonotype medium-sized. This sequence joins TRBV6-1 and TRBJ1-2; D not certain. CDR3 length equals 15 residues. Trimming took 7 bases from V and 3 from J, leaving 18 bases between them. The germline V gene encodes CDR1 MNHNS and CDR2 SASEGT. The CDR3 spells CASTILTGSHYGYTF. DNA for the CDR3: TGTGCCAGCACAATACTAACCGGGAGTCACTATGGCTACACCTTC.

CDR3 sequence: CASSRVGLVGDEQYF. CDR3 nucleotides: TGTGCCAGTAGTAGGGTCGGGTTGGTCGGGGACGAGCAGTACTTC. J is TRBJ2-7 and V is TRBV19, with D maybe TRBD2 (5 bases). Germline V CDR1 and CDR2: LNHDA, SQIVND (reference sequence). V lost 4 bases and J 5 bases, leaving 18 bases between the germline ends. CDR3 length: 15 residues.

The V call is TRBV14, the J call TRBJ1-6, with unresolved D. Trimming cost V 5 bases and J 8 bases, with 16 bases left between them. CDR1 and CDR2 (germline): SGHDN, FVKESK. The CDR3 is 15 amino acids. Written as DNA, the CDR3 is TGTGCCAGCAGCTCCGAAATAGGGTACTATTCACCCCTCCACTTT. This encodes CASSSEIGYYSPLHF.

The V and J genes are TRBV7-9 and TRBJ1-6; TRBD1 is a possible D gene (5 bases). Between the trimmed V and J ends, which lost 6 bases and 10 bases, there was a span of 10 bases. The CDR3 runs to 12 residues. Germline V gene data show CDR1 as SEHNR and CDR2 as FQNEAQ (reference sequence). In DNA, the CDR3 is TGTGCCAGCAGTATTGGGGACTCACCCCTCCACTTT. This gives the protein CASSIGDSPLHF.

Judged by abundance, this clonotype is medium-sized. V and J are TRBV2 and TRBJ1-2; TRBD1 aligns across 10 bases. This CDR3 comprises 14 residues. V lost 6 bases to trimming and J lost 6 bases; unmatched junction nucleotides: 7. Germline V CDR1 and CDR2: SNHLY, FYNNEI. DNA of the CDR3: TGTGCCAGCAGCGCCGACAGGGGGCGTCATGGCTACACCTTC. It specifies CASSADRGRHGYTF.

This clonotype was recorded a few times. The J gene is TRBJ1-6, the V gene TRBV12-3 or TRBV12-4, with D uncertain. CDR3 length: 16 residues. The ends were cut back, 0 bases at V and 8 bases at J, with 14 bases in the middle. The CDR3: CASSLASGGQDSPLHF. DNA of the CDR3: TGTGCCAGCAGTTTAGCATCGGGAGGGCAGGATTCACCCCTCCACTTT.

On this clonotype: One end of the junction varies from germline; a read error may be responsible. This chain connects TRBV5-8 to TRBJ1-6; 8 nucleotides align to TRBD1. The germline V gene encodes CDR1 SGHTS and CDR2 YDEGEE. The CDR3 length is 16 residues. CDR3 in DNA: TGTGCGAGCAGCAGGGCGGGACAGGCCCTGAATTCACCCCTCCACTTT. It encodes CASSRAGQALNSPLHF.

CDR3 sequence: CASSVPGTGVTANYGYTF. For the CDR3, the DNA is TGTGCCAGCAGCGTCCCCGGGACAGGGGTAACTGCTAACTATGGCTACACCTTC. The rearrangement joins TRBV21-1 to TRBJ1-2; TRBD1, the D gene given by the table, was not confirmed from the DNA. TRBV21-1 constitutes a pseudogene. This CDR3 has 18 residues.

V usage is TRBV7-6 and J usage is TRBJ2-3, with D possibly matching TRBD2 (6 bases). With 5 bases removed from V and 8 bases from J, the gap between germline ends came to 14 bases. From germline, CDR1 is SGHVS and CDR2 FNYEAQ. The CDR3 is 13 residues long. The CDR3 DNA is TGTGCCAGCAGCGCGGGAACCAGAGGTACGCAGTATTTT. Its translation is CASSAGTRGTQYF.

This clonotype showed up just a few times. The rearrangement joins TRBV10-3 to TRBJ2-5; D is unclear. V was clipped by 8 bases and J by 3 bases, with 7 bases between them. The CDR3 is 11 amino acids. Germline V CDR1 and CDR2: ENHRY, SYGVKD. CDR3 DNA: TGTGCCATCGGAAGGGAAGAGACCCAGTACTTC. Protein sequence: CAIGREETQYF.

The chain carries TRBV28 and TRBJ2-5; TRBD2 matches at 14 bases. The CDR3 sequence is 17 residues long. The ends lost 9 bases at V and 4 bases at J; junction bases unmatched: 13. Germline assignment: CDR1 MDHEN and CDR2 SYDVKM. This CDR3 is CASLEGTSGGWLETQYF. CDR3 DNA: TGTGCCAGTTTAGAGGGGACTAGCGGGGGTTGGTTAGAGACCCAGTACTTC.

In this sample, this clonotype is medium-sized (0.01 to 0.1%). V gene TRBV30 combines with J gene TRBJ1-2; D remains unclear. This CDR3 has 11 amino acids. Trimming left V 8 bases short and J 6 bases short, with 13 bases between. Germline CDR1 is GTSNPN and CDR2 is SVGIG (reference sequence). The CDR3, as DNA: TGTGCCGCGGACGGTCGAAATGGCTACACCTTC. This encodes CAADGRNGYTF. Full variable domain (missing parts from reference TRBV30 and TRBJ1-2): SQTIHQWPATLVQPVGSPLSLECTVEGTSNPNLYWYRQAAGRGLQLLFYSVGIGQISSEVPQNLSASRPQDRQFILSSKKLLLSDSGFYLCAADGRNGYTFGSGTRLTVV.

This clonotype has just a few counts. The chain links TRBV6-1 to TRBJ2-3, with D unresolved. The CDR3 spans 13 residues. Germline V lookup: CDR1 MNHNS, CDR2 SASEGT. Trimming stripped 2 bases from V and 4 bases from J, with 7 bases between. Here the CDR3 DNA reads TGTGCCAGCAGTGAATTTGGCGCAGATACGCAGTATTTT. It codes for CASSEFGADTQYF.

This clonotype turned up a few times. The chain carries TRBV5-1 and TRBJ1-1; TRBD1 might be the D (5 bases). V shed 4 bases and J shed 3 bases, with 16 bases lying between them. This CDR3 is 15 amino acids long. Germline values: CDR1 SGHRS, CDR2 YFSETQ. The CDR3 bases are TGCGCCAGCAGCCCCGGGGGGGGGACGGACACTGAAGCTTTCTTT. Amino acid sequence: CASSPGGGTDTEAFF. Supplemented by reference TRBV5-1 and TRBJ1-1, the full variable domain reads KAGVTQTPRYLIKTRGQQVTLSCSPISGHRSVSWYQQTPGQGLQFLFEYFSETQRNKGNFPGRFSGRQFSNSRSEMNVSTLELGDSALYLCASSPGGGTDTEAFFGQGTRLTVV.

This chain links TRBV12-3 or TRBV12-4 with TRBJ2-2; possible D gene TRBD1, 6 bases. Trimming took 7 bases from V and 4 from J, leaving 13 bases between them. This CDR3 has 14 amino acids. The CDR3 sequence: CASILDSPTGELFF. The CDR3 DNA follows: TGTGCCAGCATCCTGGACAGTCCCACCGGGGAGCTGTTTTTT.